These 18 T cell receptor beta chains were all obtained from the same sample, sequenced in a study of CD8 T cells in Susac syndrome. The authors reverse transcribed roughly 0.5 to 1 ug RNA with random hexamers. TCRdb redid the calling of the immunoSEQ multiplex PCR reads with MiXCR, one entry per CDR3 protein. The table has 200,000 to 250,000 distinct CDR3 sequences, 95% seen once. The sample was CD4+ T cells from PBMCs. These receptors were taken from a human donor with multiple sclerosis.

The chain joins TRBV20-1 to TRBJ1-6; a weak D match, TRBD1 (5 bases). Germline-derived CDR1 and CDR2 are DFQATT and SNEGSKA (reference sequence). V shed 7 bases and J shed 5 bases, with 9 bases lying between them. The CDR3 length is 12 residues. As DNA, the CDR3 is TGCAGTGGGGGCGACAATAATTCACCCCTCCACTTT. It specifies CSGGDNNSPLHF.

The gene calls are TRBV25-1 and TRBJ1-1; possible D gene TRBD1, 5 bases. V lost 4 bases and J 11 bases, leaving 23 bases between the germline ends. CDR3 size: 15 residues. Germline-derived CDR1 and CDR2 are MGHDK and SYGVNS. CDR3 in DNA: TGTGCCAGCAGTGGCAGGGTAGGGTTCTCCCGGGGGGCTTTCTTT. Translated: CASSGRVGFSRGAFF.

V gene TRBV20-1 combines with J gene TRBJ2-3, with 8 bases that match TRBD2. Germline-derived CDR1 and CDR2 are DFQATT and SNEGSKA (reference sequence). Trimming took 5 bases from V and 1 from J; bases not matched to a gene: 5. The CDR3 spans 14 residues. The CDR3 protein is CSAGLAGRTDTQYF. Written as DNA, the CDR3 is TGCAGTGCTGGGCTAGCGGGTCGCACAGATACGCAGTATTTT.

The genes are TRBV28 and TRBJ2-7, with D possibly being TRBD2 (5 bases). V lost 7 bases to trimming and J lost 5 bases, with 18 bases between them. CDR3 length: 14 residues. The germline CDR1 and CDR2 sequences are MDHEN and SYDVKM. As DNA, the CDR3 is TGTGCCAGCACCCCAGGAGGCCGGAGGCACGAGCAGTACTTC. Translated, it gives CASTPGGRRHEQYF.

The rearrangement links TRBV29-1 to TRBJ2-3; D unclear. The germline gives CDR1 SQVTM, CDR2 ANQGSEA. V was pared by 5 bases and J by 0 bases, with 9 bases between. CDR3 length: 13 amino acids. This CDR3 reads CSVLPGSTDTQYF. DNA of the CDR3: TGCAGCGTTTTACCCGGAAGCACAGATACGCAGTATTTT.

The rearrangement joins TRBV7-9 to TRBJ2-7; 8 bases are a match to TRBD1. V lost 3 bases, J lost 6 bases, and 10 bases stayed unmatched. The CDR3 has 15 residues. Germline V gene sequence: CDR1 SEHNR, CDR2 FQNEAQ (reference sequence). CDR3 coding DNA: TGTGCCAGCAGCTTTTCCTCAGGGGGCCTGGGCGAGCAGTACTTC. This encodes CASSFSSGGLGEQYF. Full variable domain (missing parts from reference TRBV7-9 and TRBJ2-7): DTGVSQNPRHKITKRGQNVTFRCDPISEHNRLYWYRQTLGQGPEFLTYFQNEAQLEKSRLLSDRFSAERPKGSFSTLEIQRTEQGDSAMYLCASSFSSGGLGEQYFGPGTRLTVT.

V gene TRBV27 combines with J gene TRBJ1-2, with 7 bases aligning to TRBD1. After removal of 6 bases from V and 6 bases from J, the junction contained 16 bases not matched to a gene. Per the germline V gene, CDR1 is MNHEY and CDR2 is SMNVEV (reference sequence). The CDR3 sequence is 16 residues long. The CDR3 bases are TGTGCCAGCAGCATAAGTCCCCCGACAGGGTTCGATGGCTACACCTTC. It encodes CASSISPPTGFDGYTF.

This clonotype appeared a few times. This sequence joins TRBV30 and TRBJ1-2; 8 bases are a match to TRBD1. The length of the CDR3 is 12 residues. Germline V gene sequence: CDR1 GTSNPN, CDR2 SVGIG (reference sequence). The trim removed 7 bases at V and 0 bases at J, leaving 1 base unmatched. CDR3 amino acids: CALDRANYGYTF. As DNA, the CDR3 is TGTGCCTTGGACAGGGCTAACTATGGCTACACCTTC.

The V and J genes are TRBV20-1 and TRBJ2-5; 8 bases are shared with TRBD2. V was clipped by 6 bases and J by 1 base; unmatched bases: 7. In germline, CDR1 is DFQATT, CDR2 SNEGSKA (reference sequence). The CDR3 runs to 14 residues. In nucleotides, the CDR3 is TGCAGTGCCAAGCGGGGGCCTTTCCAAGAGACCCAGTACTTC. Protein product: CSAKRGPFQETQYF.

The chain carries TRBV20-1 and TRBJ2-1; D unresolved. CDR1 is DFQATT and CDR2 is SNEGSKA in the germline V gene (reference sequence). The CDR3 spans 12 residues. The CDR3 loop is CSDQAPNNEQFF. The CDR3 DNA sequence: TGCAGCGACCAGGCCCCCAACAATGAGCAGTTCTTC.

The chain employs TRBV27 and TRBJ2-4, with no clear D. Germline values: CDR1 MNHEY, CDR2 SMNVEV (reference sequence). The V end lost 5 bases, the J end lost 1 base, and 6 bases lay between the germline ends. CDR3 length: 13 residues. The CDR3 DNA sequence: TGTGCCAGCAGTCCGCTGGCCAAAAACATTCAGTACTTC. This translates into CASSPLAKNIQYF.

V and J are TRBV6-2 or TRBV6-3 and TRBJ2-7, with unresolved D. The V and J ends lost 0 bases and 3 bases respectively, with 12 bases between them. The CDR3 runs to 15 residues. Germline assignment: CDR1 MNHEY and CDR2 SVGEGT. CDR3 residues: CASSYSRVANYEQYF. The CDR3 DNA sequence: TGTGCCAGCAGTTACTCCCGGGTTGCCAACTACGAGCAGTACTTC.

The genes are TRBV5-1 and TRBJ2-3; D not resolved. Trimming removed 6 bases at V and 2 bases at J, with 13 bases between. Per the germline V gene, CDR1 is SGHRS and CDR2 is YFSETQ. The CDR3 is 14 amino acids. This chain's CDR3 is CASNPSQLTDTQYF. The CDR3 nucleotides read TGCGCCAGCAACCCCTCCCAGCTCACAGATACGCAGTATTTT. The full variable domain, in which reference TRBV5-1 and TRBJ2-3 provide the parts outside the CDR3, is KAGVTQTPRYLIKTRGQQVTLSCSPISGHRSVSWYQQTPGQGLQFLFEYFSETQRNKGNFPGRFSGRQFSNSRSEMNVSTLELGDSALYLCASNPSQLTDTQYFGPGTRLTVL.

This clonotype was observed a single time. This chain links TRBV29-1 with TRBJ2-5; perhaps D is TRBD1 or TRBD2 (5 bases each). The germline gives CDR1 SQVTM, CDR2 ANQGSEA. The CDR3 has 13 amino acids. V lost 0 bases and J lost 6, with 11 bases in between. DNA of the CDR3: TGCAGCGTTGAAGACTCCTTGGGACAGACCCAGTACTTC. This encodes CSVEDSLGQTQYF. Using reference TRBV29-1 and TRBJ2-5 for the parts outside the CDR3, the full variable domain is SAVISQKPSRDICQRGTSLTIQCQVDSQVTMMFWYRQQPGQSLTLIATANQGSEATYESGFVIDKFPISRPNLTFSTLTVSNMSPEDSSIYLCSVEDSLGQTQYFGPGTRLLVL.

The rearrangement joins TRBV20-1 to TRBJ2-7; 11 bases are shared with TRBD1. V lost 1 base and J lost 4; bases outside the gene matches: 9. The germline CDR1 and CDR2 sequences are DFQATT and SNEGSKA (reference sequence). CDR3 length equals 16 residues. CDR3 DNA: TGCAGTGCTAGAGCAAGGGGACAGGGGGGCCTTTACGAGCAGTACTTC. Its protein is CSARARGQGGLYEQYF.

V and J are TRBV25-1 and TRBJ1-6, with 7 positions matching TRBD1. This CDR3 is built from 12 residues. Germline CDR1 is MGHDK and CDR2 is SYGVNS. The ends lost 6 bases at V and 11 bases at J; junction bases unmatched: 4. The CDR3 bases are TGTGCCAGCAGACAGGGGACCGCACCCCTCCACTTT. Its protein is CASRQGTAPLHF.

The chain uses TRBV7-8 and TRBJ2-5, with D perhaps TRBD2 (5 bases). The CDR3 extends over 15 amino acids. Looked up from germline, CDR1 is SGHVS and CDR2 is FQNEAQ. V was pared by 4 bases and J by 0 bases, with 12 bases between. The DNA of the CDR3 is TGTGCCAGCAGCTCCCGGACGGGAAACCAAGAGACCCAGTACTTC. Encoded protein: CASSSRTGNQETQYF.

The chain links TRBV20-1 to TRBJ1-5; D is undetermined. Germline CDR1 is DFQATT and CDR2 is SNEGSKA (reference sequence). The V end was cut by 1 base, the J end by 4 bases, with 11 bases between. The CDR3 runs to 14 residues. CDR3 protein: CSARAWAANQPQHF. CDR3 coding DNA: TGCAGTGCTAGAGCGTGGGCAGCTAATCAGCCCCAGCATTTT.